The clone carrying this TCR beta chain was observed many times. Its matching antigen is unknown. This sample was taken from a study of CD8 T cells in ankylosing spondylitis. Study findings and constraints: A TCR beta motif made of several highly homologous variants seemed typical of ankylosing spondylitis blood.

Construction of TCR beta libraries was performed using quantitative 5'-RACE with molecular barcodes. TCRdb re-analysed the 5' RACE reads in MiXCR, keeping a single row per CDR3 protein. Counted here are just over 150,000 distinct CDR3 sequences, approximately 20% occurring once; the ten biggest clones make up approximately 7.6%. The germline gives CDR1 SGHVS, CDR2 FNYEAQ. The CDR3 length is 13 residues. With 1 base removed from V and 7 bases from J, the gap between germline ends came to 7 bases. Sequenced material: blood, either unsorted or a sorted T cell fraction (not recorded which). This clonotype was sampled from a male donor with ankylosing spondylitis or in good health (not recorded which). V gene TRBV7-6 combines with J gene TRBJ1-4; D remains ambiguous. CDR3 in DNA: TGTGCCAGCAGCTTAGTAATGAGTGAAAAACTGTTTTTT. As protein: CASSLVMSEKLFF.